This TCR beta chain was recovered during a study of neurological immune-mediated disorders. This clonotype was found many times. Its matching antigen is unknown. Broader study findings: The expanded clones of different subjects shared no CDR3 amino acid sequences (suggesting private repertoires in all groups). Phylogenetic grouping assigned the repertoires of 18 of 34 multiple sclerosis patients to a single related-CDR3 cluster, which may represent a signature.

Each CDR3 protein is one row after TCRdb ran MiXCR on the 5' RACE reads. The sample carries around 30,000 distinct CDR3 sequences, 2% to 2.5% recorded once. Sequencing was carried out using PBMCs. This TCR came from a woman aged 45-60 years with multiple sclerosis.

The CDR3 coding sequence is TGTGCCAGCAGTGAAGTCGCTAGCCTCTCCTACAATGAGCAGTTCTTC. Translating gives CASSEVASLSYNEQFF. This sequence joins TRBV25-1 and TRBJ2-1; D may be TRBD2 (5 bases). The V end lost 2 bases, the J end lost 0 bases, and 11 bases lay between the germline ends. The V gene's germline CDR1 is MGHDK and CDR2 SYGVNS. The CDR3 runs to 16 residues.